The clone carrying this T cell receptor beta chain was seen a few times. The sample comes from a study of cytotoxic CD8 clonotypes in ibrutinib-treated CLL. This CDR3 region has 18 residues. V dropped 2 bases and J dropped 6; count of bases not matched to a gene: 15. Germline V gene data show CDR1 as MDHEN and CDR2 as SYDVKM. Only in-frame clones appear in the TCRdb table, and some are missing; sequencing was by immunoSEQ multiplex PCR. The sample lists about 68,000 clones, 90% occurring once. The input for sequencing was PBMCs, taken after 12 months of ibrutinib treatment. This clonotype originated in a human donor with chronic lymphocytic leukemia. The chain joins TRBV28 to TRBJ2-7, with TRBD2 identical over 11 bases. CDR3 coding DNA: TGTGCCAGCAGTTTAGGAACCGGGACTAGCGGATTAAGGGTCGAGCAGTACTTC. This translates into CASSLGTGTSGLRVEQYF.